This T cell receptor (beta chain) is from a study of blood T cell repertoires in COVID-19. Study-wide context: T cells, B-cell-depleted T cells, or PBMCs provided the cDNA or gDNA that served as material.

Assay used: immunoSEQ multiplex PCR; TCRdb lists only in-frame clones, some missing. The sample carries approximately 300,000 clones, about 90% recorded once. The germline V gene has CDR1 MGHRA and CDR2 YSYEKL. CDR3 length equals 15 residues. Trimming shortened V by 3 bases and J by 6 bases, and 14 bases separated the two germline ends. This TCR came from a man between 18 and 35 years old with active or convalescent COVID-19. The sample consisted of peripheral blood. This sequence joins TRBV4-1 and TRBJ1-4; unclear D gene. The CDR3 DNA sequence: TGCGCCAGCAGCCAGGGCCAGGCAGTTGATGAAAAACTGTTTTTT. It specifies CASSQGQAVDEKLFF.